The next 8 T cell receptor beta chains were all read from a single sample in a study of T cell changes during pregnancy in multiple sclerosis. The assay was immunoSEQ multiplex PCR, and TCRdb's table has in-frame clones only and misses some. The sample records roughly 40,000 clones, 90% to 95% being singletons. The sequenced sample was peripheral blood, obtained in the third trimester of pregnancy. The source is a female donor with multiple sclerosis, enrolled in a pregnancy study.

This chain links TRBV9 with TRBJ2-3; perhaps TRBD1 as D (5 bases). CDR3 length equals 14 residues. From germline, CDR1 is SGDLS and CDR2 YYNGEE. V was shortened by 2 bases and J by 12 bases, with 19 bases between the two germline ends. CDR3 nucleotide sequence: TGTGCCAGCAGCGTGAAAGGGGTGACCTCCCCTCAGTATTTT. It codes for CASSVKGVTSPQYF.

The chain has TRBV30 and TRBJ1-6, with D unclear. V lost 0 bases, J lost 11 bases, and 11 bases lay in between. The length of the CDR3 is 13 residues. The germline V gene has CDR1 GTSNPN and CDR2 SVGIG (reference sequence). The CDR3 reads CAWSVQSKTPLHF. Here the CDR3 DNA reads TGTGCCTGGAGTGTACAGTCAAAGACACCCCTCCACTTT.

CDR3 protein: CASSDIGGADNSPLHF. The CDR3 DNA sequence: TGTGCCAGCAGTGATATAGGAGGGGCTGACAATTCACCCCTCCACTTT. The chain joins TRBV2 to TRBJ1-6; maybe TRBD1 (5 bases). This CDR3 spans 16 amino acids. The germline CDR1 and CDR2 sequences are SNHLY and FYNNEI. Trimming took 3 bases from V and 7 from J, leaving 16 bases between them.

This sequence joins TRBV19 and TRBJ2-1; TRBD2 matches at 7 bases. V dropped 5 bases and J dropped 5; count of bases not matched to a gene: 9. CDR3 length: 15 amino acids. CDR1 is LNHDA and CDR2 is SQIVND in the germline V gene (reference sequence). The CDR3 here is CASSEKSSGHNEQFF. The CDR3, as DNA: TGTGCCAGTAGTGAGAAGTCTAGCGGCCACAATGAGCAGTTCTTC.

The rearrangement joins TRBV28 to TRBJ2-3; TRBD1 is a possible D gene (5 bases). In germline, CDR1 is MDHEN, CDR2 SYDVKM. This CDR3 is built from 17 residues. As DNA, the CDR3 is TGTATTTCCTTCTCCCGGCAGGGAAGTCGTAGAACAGATACGCAGTATTTT. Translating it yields CISFSRQGSRRTDTQYF.

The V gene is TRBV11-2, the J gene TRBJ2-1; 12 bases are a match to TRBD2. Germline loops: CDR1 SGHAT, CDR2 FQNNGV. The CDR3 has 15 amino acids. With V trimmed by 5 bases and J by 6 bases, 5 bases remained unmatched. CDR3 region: CASSQWTSGVNEQFF. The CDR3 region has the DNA TGTGCCAGCAGCCAATGGACTAGCGGGGTCAATGAGCAGTTCTTC.

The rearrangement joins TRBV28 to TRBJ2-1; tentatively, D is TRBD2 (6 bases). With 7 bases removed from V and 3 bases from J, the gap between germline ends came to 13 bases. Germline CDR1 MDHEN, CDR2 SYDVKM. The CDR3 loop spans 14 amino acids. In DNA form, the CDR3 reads TGTGCCAGCATCCCAGTGGGGGGCTACAATGAGCAGTTCTTC. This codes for CASIPVGGYNEQFF.

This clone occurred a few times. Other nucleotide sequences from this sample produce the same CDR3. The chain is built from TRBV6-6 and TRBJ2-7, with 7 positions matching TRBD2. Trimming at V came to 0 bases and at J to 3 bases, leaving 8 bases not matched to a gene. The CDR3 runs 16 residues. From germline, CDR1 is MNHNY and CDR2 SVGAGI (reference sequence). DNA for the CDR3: TGTGCCAGCAGTTACTCGGGGCGGGGAGGGTTCTACGAGCAGTACTTC. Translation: CASSYSGRGGFYEQYF.